One and the same sample provided the 14 T cell receptor beta chains below, sequenced in a study of shared clonotypes between healthy human individuals. The table came from immunoSEQ multiplex PCR; TCRdb's copy has only in-frame clones and leaves some out. Of about 2.5 million clones in the sample, around 92% were seen once. The sequencing input was naive CD4+ T cells from PBMCs. Subset meaning: CD45RA+ positively selected. Receptors originate from a man younger than 35 in good health. Some clones in this sample may be carry-over from other donors' samples.

This sequence joins TRBV6-4 and TRBJ2-1; 7 positions match TRBD2. The CDR3 consists of 16 residues. Germline V gene sequence: CDR1 MRHNA, CDR2 SNTAGT. With V trimmed by 4 bases and J by 8 bases, 14 bases remained unmatched. For the CDR3, the DNA is TGTGCCAGCAGTGCCCCCCCTCGCGGGAGTTGGGATGAGCAGTTCTTC. This translates into CASSAPPRGSWDEQFF.

This chain joins TRBV6-1 and TRBJ2-7, with D perhaps being TRBD1 or TRBD2 (5 bases each). The CDR3 has 11 amino acids. Germline loops: CDR1 MNHNS, CDR2 SASEGT. V was trimmed by 6 bases and J by 4 bases, leaving 7 bases between them. CDR3 DNA: TGTGCCAGCAGGGGGGTATACGAGCAGTACTTC. As protein: CASRGVYEQYF.

J is TRBJ1-1 and V is TRBV28; 9 nucleotides line up with TRBD1. The V segment lost 6 bases and the J segment 8 bases; nucleotides outside the gene matches: 10. Germline-derived CDR1 and CDR2 are MDHEN and SYDVKM. This CDR3 is 14 amino acids long. The CDR3 region has the DNA TGTGCCAGCAGCCCGGGACAGGGACTGGGGGAAGCTTTCTTT. Translating gives CASSPGQGLGEAFF.

This rearrangement joins TRBV4-2 to TRBJ2-7; 8 nucleotides match TRBD2. Germline CDR1 and CDR2: LGHNA and YNFKEQ. This CDR3 has 15 amino acids. Losses at the gene ends were 2 bases for V and 7 bases for J; bases not matched to a gene: 10. DNA for the CDR3: TGTGCCAGCAGCCAACCTCTAGCGGGCGGGGGAGAGCAGTACTTC. Translation: CASSQPLAGGGEQYF.

The genes are TRBV11-2 and TRBJ2-1; TRBD1 or TRBD2 may be the D gene (6 bases each). CDR1 is SGHAT, CDR2 FQNNGV, per germline. This CDR3 spans 15 amino acids. V was clipped by 5 bases and J by 4 bases, with 15 bases between them. The CDR3 DNA sequence: TGTGCCAGCAGCACCCGGGGGACACTTTACAATGAGCAGTTCTTC. Protein product: CASSTRGTLYNEQFF.

The chain joins TRBV5-1 to TRBJ2-2; D may be TRBD2 (6 bases). V was cut by 4 bases and J by 0 bases, with 10 bases left in between. The CDR3 has 15 amino acids. Germline lookup yields CDR1 SGHRS and CDR2 YFSETQ. The CDR3, as DNA: TGCGCCAGCAGCCAGGACTACGCGAACACCGGGGAGCTGTTTTTT. Its protein is CASSQDYANTGELFF.

J is TRBJ1-6 and V is TRBV14; no definite D call. CDR1 and CDR2 from the germline V gene are SGHDN and FVKESK. Trimming left V 1 base short and J 10 bases short, with 5 bases between. CDR3 length equals 12 residues. The DNA of the CDR3 is TGTGCCAGCAGCCAAGTCGGCTCACCCCTCCACTTT. Translating gives CASSQVGSPLHF.

V is TRBV5-6 and J is TRBJ1-1; no clear D. Trimming stripped 2 bases from V and 4 bases from J, with 9 bases between. Germline CDR1 is SGHDT and CDR2 is YYEEEE. CDR3 size: 13 residues. CDR3 loop: CASSFGPSTEAFF. CDR3 nucleotides: TGTGCCAGCAGCTTTGGGCCGAGCACTGAAGCTTTCTTT.

A word on this clone: The same CDR3 also results from other DNA sequences found in this sample. J is TRBJ2-7 and V is TRBV5-4; 7 bases are shared with TRBD1. V lost 3 bases, J lost 4 bases, and 4 bases stayed unmatched. The CDR3 is 13 residues long. In germline, CDR1 is SGHNT, CDR2 YYREEE (reference sequence). DNA of the CDR3: TGTGCCAGCAGCTCAGGGGGTTCTTACGAGCAGTACTTC. This sequence encodes CASSSGGSYEQYF. Full variable domain (missing parts from reference TRBV5-4 and TRBJ2-7): ETGVTQSPTHLIKTRGQQVTLRCSSQSGHNTVSWYQQALGQGPQFIFQYYREEENGRGNFPPRFSGLQFPNYSSELNVNALELDDSALYLCASSSGGSYEQYFGPGTRLTVT.

V usage is TRBV21-1 and J usage is TRBJ2-7; the table's D call of TRBD2 was not tested on the DNA. TRBV21-1 is recorded as a pseudogene. The CDR3 runs to 14 residues. CDR3: CASSKEELTYEQYF. Here the CDR3 DNA reads TGTGCCAGCAGCAAAGAGGAGCTAACCTACGAGCAGTACTTC.

Points on this clone: A junction boundary mismatches the germline segment, possibly from a read error. V and J are TRBV7-9 and TRBJ2-7; 7 nucleotides align to TRBD1. Germline V lookup: CDR1 SEHNR, CDR2 FQNEAQ (reference sequence). The CDR3 runs to 12 residues. The CDR3 DNA reads as TGTGCCAGCAGCCCAGGGGGTTGGGGACCTCGCTTC. Protein: CASSPGGWGPRF.

This chain joins TRBV5-1 and TRBJ2-2; D uncertain. CDR1 is SGHRS, CDR2 YFSETQ, per germline. V gave up 1 base and J gave up 2 bases, with 12 bases separating them. The CDR3 length is 16 residues. The CDR3 loop is CASSLTATVNTGELFF. The CDR3 region has the DNA TGCGCCAGCAGCTTGACGGCTACTGTCAACACCGGGGAGCTGTTTTTT.

The chain combines TRBV6-1 with TRBJ1-3, with no clear D. The CDR3 has 15 amino acids. Per the germline V gene, CDR1 is MNHNS and CDR2 is SASEGT. V was cut by 6 bases and J by 0 bases, with 12 bases left in between. DNA of the CDR3: TGTGCCAGCAGATTCATGACACTCTCTGGAAACACCATATATTTT. Protein: CASRFMTLSGNTIYF.

The rearrangement joins TRBV2 to TRBJ1-2; 8 bases are a match to TRBD1. The CDR3 spans 16 residues. Germline loops: CDR1 SNHLY, CDR2 FYNNEI. Trimming took 7 bases from V and 0 from J; bases not matched to a gene: 10. The CDR3, as DNA: TGTGCCAGCACCCCTCTCGGACAGGGCACTAACTATGGCTACACCTTC. Protein: CASTPLGQGTNYGYTF.